These 22 T cell receptor beta chains originate from one sample sequenced in a study of shared clonotypes between healthy human individuals. Sequenced by immunoSEQ multiplex PCR; TCRdb stores in-frame clones only, minus some. Of over 950,000 clones detected, around three quarters appear once; the ten largest clones hold over 0.8%. The sequencing sample was made of memory CD4+ T cells from PBMCs. Subset defined: CD45RA-negative fraction. The receptors originated from a man aged 18 to 29 in good health. Some clones in this sample may be carry-over from other donors' samples.

With regard to this clone: Being one base from a much bigger clone, this may be a read error. Other DNA sequences from this sample encode an identical CDR3 as well. The rearrangement joins TRBV2 to TRBJ2-5; 7 bases align to TRBD1. Losses at the gene ends were 4 bases for V and 1 base for J; bases not matched to a gene: 0. The CDR3 has 13 amino acids. CDR1 is SNHLY and CDR2 is FYNNEI in the germline V gene. The CDR3 DNA sequence: TGTGCCAGCAGTGGGGACAGCCAAGAGACCCAGTACTTC. Translation: CASSGDSQETQYF.

The chain couples TRBV15 to TRBJ2-1, with D possibly TRBD1 on 6 matching bases. Germline loops: CDR1 LNHNV, CDR2 YYDKDF (reference sequence). CDR3 length equals 17 residues. Trimming left V 3 bases short and J 6 bases short, with 21 bases between. This CDR3 is CATSRFTRGTMINEQFF. DNA of the CDR3: TGTGCCACCAGCAGGTTCACAAGGGGGACGATGATCAATGAGCAGTTCTTC.

V gene TRBV2 combines with J gene TRBJ2-7; D may match TRBD1 or TRBD2 (5 bases each). The CDR3 extends over 14 amino acids. From germline, CDR1 is SNHLY and CDR2 FYNNEI. Trimming shortened V by 8 bases and J by 7 bases, and 21 bases separated the two germline ends. CDR3 bases: TGTGCCAGCGCCCTGGGGACGGGTCCTCGGGAGCAGTACTTC. Residues: CASALGTGPREQYF.

The gene calls are TRBV10-3 and TRBJ2-5; the D gene could be TRBD1 or TRBD2 (5 bases each). CDR3 size: 13 residues. Germline V gene sequence: CDR1 ENHRY, CDR2 SYGVKD. V was cut by 7 bases and J by 5 bases, with 14 bases left in between. CDR3 sequence (DNA): TGTGCCATCAAAGTCGGGGCCGGGGAGACCCAGTACTTC. Its protein product is CAIKVGAGETQYF.

There are a few counts of this clone. The J gene is TRBJ1-5, the V gene TRBV27; 8 nucleotides agree with TRBD1. This CDR3 contains 16 residues. After removal of 7 bases from V and 4 bases from J, the junction contained 12 bases not matched to a gene. Germline V lookup: CDR1 MNHEY, CDR2 SMNVEV (reference sequence). This CDR3 is CASTPPDRVSNQPQHF. In DNA, the CDR3 is TGTGCCAGCACCCCTCCGGACAGGGTTTCTAATCAGCCCCAGCATTTT.

This clone was recorded at least ten times. Other nucleotide sequences from this sample produce the same CDR3. The rearrangement joins TRBV11-2 to TRBJ2-1, with D possibly TRBD1 on 6 matching bases. The CDR3 is 18 amino acids. The germline CDR1 and CDR2 sequences are SGHAT and FQNNGV. Trimming took off 4 bases at V and 4 bases at J, with 23 bases between the two ends. The CDR3 loop reads CASSSTGFGDDSYNEQFF. In DNA, the CDR3 is TGTGCCAGCAGCTCAACAGGGTTCGGGGACGATTCATACAATGAGCAGTTCTTC.

Concerning this clone: This likely stems from a read error, as it lies one base from a far larger clone. J is TRBJ1-2 and V is TRBV30; no clear D gene. This CDR3 has 12 amino acids. The germline V gene encodes CDR1 GTSNPN and CDR2 SVGIG (reference sequence). The CDR3 reads CAWTMDGGGCTF. The CDR3 coding sequence is TGTGCCTGGACCATGGACGGCGGAGGCTGCACCTTC. Based on the CDR3 plus reference TRBV30 and TRBJ1-2, the full variable domain is SQTIHQWPATLVQPVGSPLSLECTVEGTSNPNLYWYRQAAGRGLQLLFYSVGIGQISSEVPQNLSASRPQDRQFILSSKKLLLSDSGFYLCAWTMDGGGCTFGSGTRLTVV.

This sequence joins TRBV28 and TRBJ2-3, with 8 bases matching TRBD2. Germline CDR1 is MDHEN and CDR2 is SYDVKM. The J segment lost 2 bases and the V segment lost 8 bases, leaving 3 bases of the junction unmatched. The CDR3 extends over 13 amino acids. CDR3 nucleotides: TGTGCCAGCTTTAGCGGGGCCACAGATACGCAGTATTTT. This sequence encodes CASFSGATDTQYF.

The chain employs TRBV11-2 and TRBJ1-4; no definite D call. Trimming left V 6 bases short and J 5 bases short, with 19 bases between. Germline CDR1 is SGHAT and CDR2 is FQNNGV. The CDR3 has 16 residues. CDR3 sequence (DNA): TGTGCCAGCAGTTCTCTGGGATCCGGTGGAAATGAAAAACTGTTTTTT. Translation: CASSSLGSGGNEKLFF.

This clone was seen only a few times. CDR3 coding DNA: TGTGCCAGTAGTACCCTAGCGGTAGCCAAAAACATTCAGTACTTC. This gives the protein CASSTLAVAKNIQYF. V and J are TRBV19 and TRBJ2-4; 7 bases fit TRBD2. J gave up 0 bases and V 4 bases, and 3 bases lay outside the gene matches. Germline CDR1 and CDR2: LNHDA and SQIVND (reference sequence). The CDR3 has 15 amino acids.

CDR3 DNA sequence: TGTGCCTGGGACTCACCCTCCTACAATGAGCAGTTCTTC. Translation: CAWDSPSYNEQFF. The chain is built from TRBV30 and TRBJ2-1; the D is unclear. V lost 5 bases, J lost 0 bases, and 8 bases lay in between. Germline V lookup: CDR1 GTSNPN, CDR2 SVGIG (reference sequence). The CDR3 covers 13 residues.

About this clone: Other DNA sequences in this specimen translate into the identical CDR3. This chain links TRBV7-2 with TRBJ1-1; D is uncertain. V lost 3 bases and J 5 bases, leaving 7 bases between the germline ends. The CDR3 has 12 amino acids. Germline V gene sequence: CDR1 SGHTA, CDR2 FQGNSA. CDR3 DNA sequence: TGTGCCAGCAGCTTCATGGGGACTGAAGCTTTCTTT. Translation gives CASSFMGTEAFF.

A single count supports this clone. V gene TRBV7-8 combines with J gene TRBJ2-1; TRBD2 agrees at 7 bases. CDR3 length: 16 residues. With V trimmed by 1 base and J by 8 bases, 11 bases remained unmatched. CDR1 is SGHVS, CDR2 FQNEAQ, per germline. CDR3 amino acids: CASSLEGLGVMYEQFF. The CDR3 nucleotides read TGTGCCAGCAGCTTAGAAGGACTAGGCGTTATGTATGAGCAGTTCTTC.

V is TRBV19 and J is TRBJ1-1, with D possibly being TRBD1 (5 bases). This CDR3 is built from 16 residues. Per the germline V gene, CDR1 is LNHDA and CDR2 is SQIVND (reference sequence). V lost 6 bases, J lost 1 base, and 18 bases lay in between. The CDR3 here is CASRFSGGDPNTEAFF. The CDR3 nucleotides read TGTGCCAGTAGATTCTCCGGGGGGGACCCGAACACTGAAGCTTTCTTT.

The rearrangement joins TRBV5-5 to TRBJ2-7; no definite D call. Deletions cut 2 bases from V and 5 bases from J, with 11 bases between. Per the germline V gene, CDR1 is SGHKS and CDR2 is YYEKEE (reference sequence). The CDR3 loop spans 13 amino acids. CDR3: CASSFSPAHEQYF. DNA of the CDR3: TGTGCCAGCAGCTTTTCCCCGGCCCACGAGCAGTACTTC.

CDR3 DNA sequence: TGTGCCAGCAGCCAAGATTCCCGCAGGGACGGCCGCAAAGAGCAGTACTTC. This sequence encodes CASSQDSRRDGRKEQYF. This chain joins TRBV4-2 and TRBJ2-7; D assignment may be TRBD1 or TRBD2 (5 bases each). Trimming left V 0 bases short and J 7 bases short, with 22 bases between. This CDR3 comprises 17 residues. The germline V gene encodes CDR1 LGHNA and CDR2 YNFKEQ.

The chain combines TRBV10-3 with TRBJ2-3; tentatively, D is TRBD2 (5 bases). This CDR3 is built from 17 residues. V was trimmed by 3 bases and J by 0 bases, leaving 16 bases between them. The germline V gene has CDR1 ENHRY and CDR2 SYGVKD. The CDR3 loop is CAISDHPRGSSTDTQYF. The CDR3 DNA follows: TGTGCCATCAGTGACCACCCTCGAGGGAGCAGCACAGATACGCAGTATTTT.

The chain uses TRBV7-2 and TRBJ2-7, with D tentatively TRBD1 (6 bases). In germline, CDR1 is SGHTA, CDR2 FQGNSA. There are 15 residues in the CDR3. Trimming took off 0 bases at V and 6 bases at J, with 15 bases between the two ends. CDR3 bases: TGTGCCAGCAGCTTAGCGGACAGCCGGGTTTCCGAGCAGTACTTC. This translates into CASSLADSRVSEQYF.

The genes are TRBV19 and TRBJ1-1; a weak D match, TRBD1 (5 bases). Trimming shortened V by 5 bases and J by 8 bases, and 24 bases separated the two germline ends. Germline lookup yields CDR1 LNHDA and CDR2 SQIVND (reference sequence). CDR3 length: 16 residues. The CDR3 region has the DNA TGTGCCAGTAGTCCCCGGGCGGGCCTTCAACAGGCGGAAGCTTTCTTT. This encodes CASSPRAGLQQAEAFF.

This rearrangement joins TRBV30 to TRBJ1-2, with 8 bases aligning to TRBD1. The CDR3 extends over 11 amino acids. After removal of 5 bases from V and 8 bases from J, the junction contained 4 bases not matched to a gene. CDR1 and CDR2 from the germline V gene are GTSNPN and SVGIG (reference sequence). CDR3 DNA sequence: TGTGCCTGGGGGACAGGAGGGGGCTACACCTTC. Its protein is CAWGTGGGYTF.

The rearrangement joins TRBV28 to TRBJ2-7, with 9 bases lining up with TRBD2. The germline gives CDR1 MDHEN, CDR2 SYDVKM. The CDR3 spans 22 residues. The V and J ends lost 3 bases and 5 bases, in that order; junction bases with no gene match: 29. The DNA for the CDR3 is TGTGCCAGCAGTTTCCCGCGCCGCAGGGGGTCGTATACGCTAGCGGGGCTCCACGAGCAGTACTTC. This encodes CASSFPRRRGSYTLAGLHEQYF.

V is TRBV5-1 and J is TRBJ2-6; no clear D. Germline V gene lookup returns CDR1 SGHRS and CDR2 YFSETQ. The V gene lost 3 bases and the J gene lost 2 bases, with 6 bases spanning the gap. This CDR3 has 14 amino acids. The DNA of the CDR3 is TGCGCCAGCAGCTCAGATACTGGGGCCAACGTCCTGACTTTC. Translating gives CASSSDTGANVLTF.